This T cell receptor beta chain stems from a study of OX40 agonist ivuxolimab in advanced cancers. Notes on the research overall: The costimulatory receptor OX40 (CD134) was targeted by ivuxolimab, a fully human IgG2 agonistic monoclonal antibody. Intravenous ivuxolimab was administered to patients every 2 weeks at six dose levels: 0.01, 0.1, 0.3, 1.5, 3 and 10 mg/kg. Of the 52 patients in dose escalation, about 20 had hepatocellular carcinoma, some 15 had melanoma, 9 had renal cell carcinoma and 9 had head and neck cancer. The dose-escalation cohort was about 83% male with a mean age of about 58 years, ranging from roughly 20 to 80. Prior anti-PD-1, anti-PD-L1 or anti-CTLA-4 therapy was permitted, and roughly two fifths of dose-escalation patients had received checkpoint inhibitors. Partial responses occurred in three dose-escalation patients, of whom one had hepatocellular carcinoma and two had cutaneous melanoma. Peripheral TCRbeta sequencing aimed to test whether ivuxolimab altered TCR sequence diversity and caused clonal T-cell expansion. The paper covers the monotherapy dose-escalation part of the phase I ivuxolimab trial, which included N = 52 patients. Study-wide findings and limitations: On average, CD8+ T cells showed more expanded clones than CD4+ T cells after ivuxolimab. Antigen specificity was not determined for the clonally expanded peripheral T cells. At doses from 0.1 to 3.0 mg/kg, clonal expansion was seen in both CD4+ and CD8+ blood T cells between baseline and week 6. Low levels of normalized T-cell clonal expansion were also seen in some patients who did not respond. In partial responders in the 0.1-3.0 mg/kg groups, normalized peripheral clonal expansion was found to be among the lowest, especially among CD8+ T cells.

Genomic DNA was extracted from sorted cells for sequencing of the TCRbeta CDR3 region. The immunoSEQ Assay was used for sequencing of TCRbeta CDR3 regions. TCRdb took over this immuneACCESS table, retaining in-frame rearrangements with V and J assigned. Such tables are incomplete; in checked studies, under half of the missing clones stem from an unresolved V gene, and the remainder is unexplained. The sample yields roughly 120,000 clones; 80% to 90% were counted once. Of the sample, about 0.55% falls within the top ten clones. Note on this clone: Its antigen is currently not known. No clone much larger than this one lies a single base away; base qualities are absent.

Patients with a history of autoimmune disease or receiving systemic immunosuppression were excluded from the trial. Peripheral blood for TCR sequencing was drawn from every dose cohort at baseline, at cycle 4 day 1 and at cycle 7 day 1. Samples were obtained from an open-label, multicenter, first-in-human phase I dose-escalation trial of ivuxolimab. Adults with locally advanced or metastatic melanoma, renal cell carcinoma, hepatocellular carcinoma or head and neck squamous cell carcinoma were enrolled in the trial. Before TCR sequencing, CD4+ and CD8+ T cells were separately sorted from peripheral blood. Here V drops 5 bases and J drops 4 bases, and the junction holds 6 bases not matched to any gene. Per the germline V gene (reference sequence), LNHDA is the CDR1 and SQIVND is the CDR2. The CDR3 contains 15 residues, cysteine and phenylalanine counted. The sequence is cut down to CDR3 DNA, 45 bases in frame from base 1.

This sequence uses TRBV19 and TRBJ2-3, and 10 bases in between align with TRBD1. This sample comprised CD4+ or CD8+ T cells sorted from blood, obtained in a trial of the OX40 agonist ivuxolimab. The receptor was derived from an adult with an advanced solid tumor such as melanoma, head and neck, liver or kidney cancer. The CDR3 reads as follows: CASSPGQGGADTQYF. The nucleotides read TGTGCCAGTAGTCCAGGACAGGGGGGCGCAGATACGCAGTATTTT.